This T cell receptor beta chain comes out of a study of T cell repertoires in cytomegalovirus infection. Study-level background: CMV infection and matching HLA type were both indicated by public TCR beta signatures.

TCRdb redid the calling of the reads with MiXCR, one entry per CDR3 protein. The sample yields roughly 500,000 distinct CDR3 sequences, roughly a third seen once. The study's findings and limits: Predominance within the ex vivo response was attributable to HLA-C-restricted CMV-specific TCR beta clonotypes. Based on cumulative public TCR beta family frequency, carriers of CMV plus the relevant HLA were identified.

Worth noting for this clonotype: The antigen remains unidentified.

The clonotype comes from a human donor in good health (CMV status not recorded). Some clones in this sample may be carry-over from other donors' samples. The sample in question was cultured PBMCs, obtained from culture after CMV antigen stimulation.

CDR3 residues: CASSLKRFAYNEQFF. In nucleotides, the CDR3 is TGTGCCAGCAGCTTAAAGAGGTTCGCCTACAATGAGCAGTTCTTC. The rearrangement uses TRBV7-9 and TRBJ2-1; no firm D call. From germline, CDR1 is SEHNR and CDR2 FQNEAQ (reference sequence). There are 15 residues in the CDR3. V lost 2 bases and J 2 bases, leaving 10 bases between the germline ends.